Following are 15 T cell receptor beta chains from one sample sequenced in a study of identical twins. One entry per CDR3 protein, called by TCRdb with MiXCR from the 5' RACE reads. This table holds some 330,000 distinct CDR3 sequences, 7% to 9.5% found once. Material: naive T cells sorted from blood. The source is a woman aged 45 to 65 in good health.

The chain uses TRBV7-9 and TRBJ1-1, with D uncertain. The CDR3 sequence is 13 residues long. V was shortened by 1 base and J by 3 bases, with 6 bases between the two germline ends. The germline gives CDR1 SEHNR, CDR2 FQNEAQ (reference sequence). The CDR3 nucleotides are TGTGCCAGCAGCTTAGTGGAATACACTGAAGCTTTCTTT. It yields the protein CASSLVEYTEAFF.

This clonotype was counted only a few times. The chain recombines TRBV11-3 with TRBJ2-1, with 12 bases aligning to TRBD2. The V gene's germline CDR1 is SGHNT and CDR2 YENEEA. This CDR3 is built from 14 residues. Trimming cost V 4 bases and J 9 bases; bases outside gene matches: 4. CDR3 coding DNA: TGTGCCAGCAGCTCTAGCGGGGGGGTCGGTGAGCAGTTCTTC. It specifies CASSSSGGVGEQFF.

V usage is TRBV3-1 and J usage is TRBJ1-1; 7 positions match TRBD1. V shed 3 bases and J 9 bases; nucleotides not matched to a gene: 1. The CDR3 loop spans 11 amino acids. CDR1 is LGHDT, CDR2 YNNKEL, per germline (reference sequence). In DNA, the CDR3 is TGTGCCAGCAGCCAGACAGGGAAAGCTTTCTTT. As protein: CASSQTGKAFF.

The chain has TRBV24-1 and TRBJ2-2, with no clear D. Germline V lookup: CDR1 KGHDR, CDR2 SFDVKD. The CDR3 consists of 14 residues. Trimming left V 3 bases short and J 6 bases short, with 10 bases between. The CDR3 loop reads CATSDRTQSGELFF. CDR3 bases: TGTGCCACCAGTGATCGGACCCAGTCCGGGGAGCTGTTTTTT.

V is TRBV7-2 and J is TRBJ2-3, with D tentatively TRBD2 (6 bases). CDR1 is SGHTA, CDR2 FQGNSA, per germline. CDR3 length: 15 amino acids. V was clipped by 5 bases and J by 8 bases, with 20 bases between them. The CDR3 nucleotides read TGTGCCAGCAGCCCCGGGACTGGTAGTTTCGGTACGCAGTATTTT. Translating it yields CASSPGTGSFGTQYF.

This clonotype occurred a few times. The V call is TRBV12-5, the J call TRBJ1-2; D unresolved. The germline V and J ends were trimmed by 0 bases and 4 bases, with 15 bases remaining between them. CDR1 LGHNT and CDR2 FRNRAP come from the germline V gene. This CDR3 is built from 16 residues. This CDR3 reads CASGLVSGPGSYGYTF. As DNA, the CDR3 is TGTGCTAGTGGTTTGGTTAGCGGTCCGGGATCCTATGGCTACACCTTC.

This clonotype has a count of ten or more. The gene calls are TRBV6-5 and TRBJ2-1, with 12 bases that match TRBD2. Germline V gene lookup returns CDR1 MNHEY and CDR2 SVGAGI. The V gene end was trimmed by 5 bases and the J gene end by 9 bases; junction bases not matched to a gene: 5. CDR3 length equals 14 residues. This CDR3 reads CASSEGLAGSEQFF. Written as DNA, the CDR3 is TGTGCCAGCAGTGAAGGACTAGCGGGAAGTGAGCAGTTCTTC.

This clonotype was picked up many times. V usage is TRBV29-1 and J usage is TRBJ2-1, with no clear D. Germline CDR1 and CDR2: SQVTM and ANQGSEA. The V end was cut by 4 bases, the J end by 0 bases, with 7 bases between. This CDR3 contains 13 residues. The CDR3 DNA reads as TGCAGCGTTGGTTGGGGCTCCTACAATGAGCAGTTCTTC. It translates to CSVGWGSYNEQFF.

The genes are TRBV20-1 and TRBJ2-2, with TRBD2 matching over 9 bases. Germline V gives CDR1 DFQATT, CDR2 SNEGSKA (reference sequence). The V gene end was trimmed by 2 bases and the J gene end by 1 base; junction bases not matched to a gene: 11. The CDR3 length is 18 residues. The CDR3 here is CSARPISGGELNTGELFF. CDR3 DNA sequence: TGCAGTGCTAGACCCATTAGCGGGGGAGAGCTGAACACCGGGGAGCTGTTTTTT.

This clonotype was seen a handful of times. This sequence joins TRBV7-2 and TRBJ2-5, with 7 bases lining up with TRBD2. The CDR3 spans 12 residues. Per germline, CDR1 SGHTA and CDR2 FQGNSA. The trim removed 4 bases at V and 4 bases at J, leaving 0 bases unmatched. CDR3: CASSWEGETQYF. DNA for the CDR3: TGTGCCAGCAGCTGGGAGGGAGAGACCCAGTACTTC.

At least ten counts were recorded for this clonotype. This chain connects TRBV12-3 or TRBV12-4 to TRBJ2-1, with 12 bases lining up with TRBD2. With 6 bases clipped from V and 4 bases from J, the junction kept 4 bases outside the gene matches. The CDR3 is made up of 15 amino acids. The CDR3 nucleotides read TGTGCCAGCAGCTTTGGACTAGCGGGATACAATGAGCAGTTCTTC. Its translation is CASSFGLAGYNEQFF.

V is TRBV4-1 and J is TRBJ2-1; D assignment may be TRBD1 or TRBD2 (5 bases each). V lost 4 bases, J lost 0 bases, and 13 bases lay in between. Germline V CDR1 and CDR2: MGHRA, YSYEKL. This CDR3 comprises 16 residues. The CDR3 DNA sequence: TGCGCCAGCAGCCCTCACCGGGACGACTCCTACAATGAGCAGTTCTTC. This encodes CASSPHRDDSYNEQFF.

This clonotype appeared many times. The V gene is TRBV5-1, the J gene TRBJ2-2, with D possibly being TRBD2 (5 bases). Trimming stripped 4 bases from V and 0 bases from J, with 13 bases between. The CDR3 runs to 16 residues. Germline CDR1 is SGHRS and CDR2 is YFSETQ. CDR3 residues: CASSPFTGTNTGELFF. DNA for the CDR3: TGCGCCAGCAGCCCGTTTACGGGAACGAACACCGGGGAGCTGTTTTTT. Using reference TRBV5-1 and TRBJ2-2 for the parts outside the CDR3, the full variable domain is KAGVTQTPRYLIKTRGQQVTLSCSPISGHRSVSWYQQTPGQGLQFLFEYFSETQRNKGNFPGRFSGRQFSNSRSEMNVSTLELGDSALYLCASSPFTGTNTGELFFGEGSRLTVL.

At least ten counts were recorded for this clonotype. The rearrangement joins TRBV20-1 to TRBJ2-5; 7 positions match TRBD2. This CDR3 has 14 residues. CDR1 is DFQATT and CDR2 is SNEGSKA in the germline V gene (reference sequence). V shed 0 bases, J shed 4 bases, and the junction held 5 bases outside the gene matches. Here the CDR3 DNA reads TGCAGTGCTAGAGAGCCGCGGGAGTTAGAGACCCAGTACTTC. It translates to CSAREPRELETQYF.

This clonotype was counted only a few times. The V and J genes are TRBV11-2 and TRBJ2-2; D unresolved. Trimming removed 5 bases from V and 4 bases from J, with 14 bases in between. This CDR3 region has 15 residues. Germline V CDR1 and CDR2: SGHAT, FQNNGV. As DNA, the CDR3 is TGTGCCAGCAGCCTTAGGCTTCAGAGCACCGGGGAGCTGTTTTTT. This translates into CASSLRLQSTGELFF.